One TCR beta chain is described in this entry. Antigen unknown. The data derive from a study of Tregs in tolerant kidney transplant recipients. Findings and limits, study-wide: Tregs expanded with activated donor B cells seemed most donor-specific. Findings come from small patient numbers and require larger validation. No direct test of biological reproducibility was done here.

Looked up from germline, CDR1 is MNHEY and CDR2 is SMNVEV (reference sequence). Trimming cost V 4 bases and J 5 bases, with 15 bases left between them. The CDR3 extends over 16 amino acids. The assay was immunoSEQ multiplex PCR, and TCRdb's table has in-frame clones only and misses some. The sample lists fewer than 150,000 clones; about 91% were seen once. CD4+CD25+CD127- Tregs, CD4+CD25- non-Tregs, CD4 and CD8 cells were sorted. This clonotype was obtained from a human donor in good health. This chain uses TRBV27 with TRBJ1-6; D gene uncertain. The sequenced sample was CD4+ T cells from blood. The DNA for the CDR3 is TGTGCCAGCAGTTACGGACCCAAAAGGGATAATTCACCCCTCCACTTT. Its protein is CASSYGPKRDNSPLHF.